A selection of T cell receptor beta chains follows, all from one sample in a study of OX40 agonist ivuxolimab in advanced cancers. The repertoire was sequenced with immunoSEQ multiplex PCR; TCRdb's copy has only in-frame clones and lacks some. The sample has approximately 70,000 clones; 86% are singletons. The sample consisted of CD4+ or CD8+ T cells sorted from blood, taken in a trial of the OX40 agonist ivuxolimab. Source of these receptors: an adult with an advanced solid tumor such as melanoma, head and neck, liver or kidney cancer. The CDR3 runs from the conserved cysteine through the conserved F or W. The D gene is left open where the match is weak. Not every row has a clone size; where given, it reads once, few, many or a size class.

D: .
V: TRBV29-1
J: TRBJ2-1
size: once
DNA: TGCAGCGTTCTGAAGAAGGAGGGGCGCCGGTACAATGAGCAGTTCTTC
CDR3: CSVLKKEGRRYNEQFF

D: TRBD1
V: TRBV10-3
J: TRBJ1-1
size: .
DNA: TGTGCCATCAGTGGGACAGGGACGGTGGAAGCTTTCTTT
CDR3: CAISGTGTVEAFF

D: TRBD1
V: TRBV6-1
J: TRBJ2-7
size: .
DNA: TGTGCCAGCTTGGCCGGACAGGGGGTCGACGAGCAGTACTTC
CDR3: CASLAGQGVDEQYF

D: TRBD1
V: TRBV5-1
J: TRBJ2-2
size: .
DNA: TGCGCCAGCAGCGTCTCCGGGACAGGGAACACCGGGGAGCTGTTTTTT
CDR3: CASSVSGTGNTGELFF

D: .
V: TRBV6-1
J: TRBJ1-5
size: few
DNA: TGTGCCAGCAGGGCCGGGACTAGCAATCAGCCCCAGCATTTT
CDR3: CASRAGTSNQPQHF

D: .
V: TRBV15
J: TRBJ1-3
size: .
DNA: TGTGCCACCAGCAGAGACAGGGGCAACTCTGGAAACACCATATATTTT
CDR3: CATSRDRGNSGNTIYF

D: TRBD1
V: TRBV19
J: TRBJ2-3
size: .
DNA: TGTGCCAGTAGTATTCCGGGACAGGGGGTTTCGGATACGCAGTATTTT
CDR3: CASSIPGQGVSDTQYF

D: TRBD1
V: TRBV7-6
J: TRBJ1-1
size: .
DNA: TGTGCCAGCAGCTTAGAGGGGGCGCCGGATCGTGCTTTCTTT
CDR3: CASSLEGAPDRAFF

D: .
V: TRBV20-1
J: TRBJ1-2
size: few
DNA: TGCAGTGCCGGGGGCAGTCCGGACCACACCTTC
CDR3: CSAGGSPDHTF

D: .
V: TRBV5-1
J: TRBJ1-1
size: .
DNA: TGCGCCAGCAGCTTGGCCGGACCTACCGAAGCTTTCTTT
CDR3: CASSLAGPTEAFF

D: TRBD1
V: TRBV10-3
J: TRBJ2-3
size: .
DNA: TGTGCCATCAGTGAGTCGAGACAGGGGGCAAGAGATACGCAGTATTTT
CDR3: CAISESRQGARDTQYF

D: TRBD2
V: TRBV11-3
J: TRBJ2-5
size: few
DNA: TGTGCCAGCAGCTTAGGCTGGGAGGGTCAGCACGAGACCCAGTACTTC
CDR3: CASSLGWEGQHETQYF

D: .
V: TRBV5-6
J: TRBJ2-7
size: few
DNA: TGTGCCAGCAGCATCGGACAGATCTACGAGCAGTACTTC
CDR3: CASSIGQIYEQYF

D: .
V: TRBV2
J: TRBJ2-2
size: .
DNA: TGTGCCGGCATGAAGGGGGACTGGACCGGGGAGCTGTTTTTT
CDR3: CAGMKGDWTGELFF

D: .
V: TRBV7-2
J: TRBJ1-3
size: .
DNA: TGTGCCAGCAGCTTAGGAGGGAGCTCTGGAAACACCATATATTTT
CDR3: CASSLGGSSGNTIYF

D: TRBD1
V: TRBV2
J: TRBJ1-2
size: .
DNA: TGTGCCAGCAGTGGGCCCACAGGGGGCTCTTACTATGGCTACACCTTC
CDR3: CASSGPTGGSYYGYTF

D: .
V: TRBV29-1
J: TRBJ2-3
size: .
DNA: TGCAGCACACCCTTTCAGGGGCAACTCCGTCTTAGCACAGATACGCAGTATTTT
CDR3: CSTPFQGQLRLSTDTQYF

D: .
V: TRBV5-1
J: TRBJ2-1
size: .
DNA: TGCGCCAGCAGCTTGGAAGGACAGTACAATGAGCAGTTCTTC
CDR3: CASSLEGQYNEQFF

D: .
V: TRBV5-6
J: TRBJ1-6
size: .
DNA: TGTGCCAGCAGCTTGGGAAGGGGGGCCGGGGAACCCCTCCACTTT
CDR3: CASSLGRGAGEPLHF